The following is a TCR beta chain sequence with its context. Its antigen is not known. CDR3 size: 14 residues. Germline loops: CDR1 MNHEY, CDR2 SVGAGI. The ends were cut back, 4 bases at V and 6 bases at J, with 13 bases in the middle. With molecular barcodes, quantitative 5'-RACE was used to make the TCR beta libraries. TCRdb recomputed calls from the 5' RACE reads with MiXCR, one row per CDR3 protein. There are roughly 170,000 distinct CDR3 sequences in the sample; approximately 9% occur only once, and around 16% lies in the top ten. The entry originates in a study of CD8 T cells in ankylosing spondylitis. Broader study findings: Researchers reportedly found disease-linked clones significantly enriched in matched ankylosing spondylitis synovial fluid. One TCR beta motif, made up of several highly homologous variants, appeared characteristic of ankylosing spondylitis blood.

V is TRBV6-5 and J is TRBJ2-1, with D possibly TRBD1 on 6 matching bases. The sequenced sample was blood, either unsorted or a sorted T cell fraction (not recorded which). The clonotype comes from a female donor with ankylosing spondylitis or in good health (not recorded which). The CDR3 DNA reads TGTGCCAGCAGTTTGGACAGCGAAATCAATGAGCAGTTCTTC. This encodes CASSLDSEINEQFF.